This T cell receptor (beta chain) was found in a study of T-cell reconstitution after alpha-beta-depleted transplantation in children. The study's findings and limits: The origin of high day-60 TCRbeta diversity in some patients lay in surviving recipient T cells and thymic progenitors. The authors attributed T-cell counts and diversity one year after transplant mostly to newly produced T cells.

CDR1 is SGHRS, CDR2 YFSETQ, per germline. The CDR3 runs 15 residues. After removal of 3 bases from V and 6 bases from J, the junction contained 3 bases not matched to a gene. Regarding this clonotype: Its antigen remains unknown.

A library of TCRbeta sequences, prepared with unique molecular identifiers, was generated. TCRdb re-called the PCR reads through MiXCR, storing one row per CDR3 protein. The repertoire holds 450,000 to 700,000 distinct CDR3 sequences, with 27% as singletons. The sequences come from PBMCs, collected before TCRalphabeta/CD19-depleted stem cell transplant. This receptor was taken from a boy in the first two years of life with Wiskott-Aldrich syndrome, due to receive a stem cell transplant. This sequence joins TRBV5-1 and TRBJ2-1; 13 positions match TRBD2. CDR3 protein: CASSWTSGSPNEQFF. CDR3 nucleotide sequence: TGCGCCAGCAGCTGGACTAGCGGGAGTCCCAATGAGCAGTTCTTC.